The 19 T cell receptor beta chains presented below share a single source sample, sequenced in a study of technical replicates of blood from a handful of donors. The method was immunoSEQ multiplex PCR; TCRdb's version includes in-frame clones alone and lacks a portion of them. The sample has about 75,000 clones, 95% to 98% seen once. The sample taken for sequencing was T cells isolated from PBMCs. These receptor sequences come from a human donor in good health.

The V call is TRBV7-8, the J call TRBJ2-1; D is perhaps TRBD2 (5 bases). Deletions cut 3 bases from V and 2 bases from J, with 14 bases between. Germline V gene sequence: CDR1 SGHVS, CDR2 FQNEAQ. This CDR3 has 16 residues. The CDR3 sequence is CASSFREGGAYNEQFF. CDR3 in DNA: TGTGCCAGCAGCTTTCGTGAGGGTGGGGCCTACAATGAGCAGTTCTTC.

CDR3 sequence (DNA): TGTGCCAGCAGTAAATCTCTGAGTTACGAGCAGTACTTC. Translated, it gives CASSKSLSYEQYF. The chain joins TRBV6-1 to TRBJ2-7; D remains ambiguous. Germline CDR1 and CDR2: MNHNS and SASEGT. Trimming removed 5 bases at V and 4 bases at J, with 12 bases between. The CDR3 contains 13 residues.

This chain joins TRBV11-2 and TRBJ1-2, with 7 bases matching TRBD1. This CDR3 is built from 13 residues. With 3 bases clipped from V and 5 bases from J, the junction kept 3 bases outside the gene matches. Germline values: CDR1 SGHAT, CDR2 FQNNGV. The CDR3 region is CASSLGQLYGYTF. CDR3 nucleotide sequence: TGTGCCAGCAGCTTGGGACAGCTATATGGCTACACCTTC.

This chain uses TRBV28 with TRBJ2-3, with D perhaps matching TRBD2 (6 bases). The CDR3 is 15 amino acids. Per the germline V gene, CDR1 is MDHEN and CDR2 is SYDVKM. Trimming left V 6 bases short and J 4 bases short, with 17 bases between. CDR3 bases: TGTGCCAGCAGACCCCGCGGGGCGAGGGCAGATACGCAGTATTTT. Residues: CASRPRGARADTQYF.

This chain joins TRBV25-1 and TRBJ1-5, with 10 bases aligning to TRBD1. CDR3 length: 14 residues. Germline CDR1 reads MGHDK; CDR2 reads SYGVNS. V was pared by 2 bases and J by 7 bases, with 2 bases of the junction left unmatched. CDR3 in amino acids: CASSEGQGVQPQHF. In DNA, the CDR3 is TGTGCCAGCAGTGAAGGACAGGGGGTCCAGCCCCAGCATTTT.

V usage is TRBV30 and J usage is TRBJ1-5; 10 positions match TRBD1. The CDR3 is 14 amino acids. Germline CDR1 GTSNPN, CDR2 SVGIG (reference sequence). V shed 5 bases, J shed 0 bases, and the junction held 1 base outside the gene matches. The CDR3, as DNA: TGTGCCTGGGGGACAGGGGCTAGCAATCAGCCCCAGCATTTT. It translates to CAWGTGASNQPQHF.

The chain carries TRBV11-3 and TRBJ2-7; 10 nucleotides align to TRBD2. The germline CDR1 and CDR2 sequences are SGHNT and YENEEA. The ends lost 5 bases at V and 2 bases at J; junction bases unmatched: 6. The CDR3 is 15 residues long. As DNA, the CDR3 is TGTGCCAGCAGCCCGTCACTAGCGGGAACCTACGAGCAGTACTTC. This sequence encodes CASSPSLAGTYEQYF.

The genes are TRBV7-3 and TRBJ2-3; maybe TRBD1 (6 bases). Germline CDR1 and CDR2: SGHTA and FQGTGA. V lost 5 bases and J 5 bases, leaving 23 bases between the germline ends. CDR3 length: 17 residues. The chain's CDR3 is CASSPGSYQPRGDTQYF. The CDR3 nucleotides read TGTGCCAGCAGCCCAGGGAGTTACCAACCCAGGGGAGATACGCAGTATTTT.

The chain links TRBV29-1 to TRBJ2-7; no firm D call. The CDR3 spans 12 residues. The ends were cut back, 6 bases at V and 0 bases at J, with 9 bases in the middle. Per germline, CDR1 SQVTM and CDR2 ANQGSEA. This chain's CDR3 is CSVGVSSYEQYF. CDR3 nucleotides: TGCAGCGTAGGAGTGAGCTCCTACGAGCAGTACTTC.

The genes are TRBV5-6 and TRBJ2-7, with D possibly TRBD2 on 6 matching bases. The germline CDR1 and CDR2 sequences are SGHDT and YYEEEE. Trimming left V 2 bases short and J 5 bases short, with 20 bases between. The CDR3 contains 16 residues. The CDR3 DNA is TGTGCCAGCAGCTTTCCCCCGCGGGACTTTGGGGACGAGCAGTACTTC. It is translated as CASSFPPRDFGDEQYF. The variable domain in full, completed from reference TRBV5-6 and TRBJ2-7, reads DAGVTQSPTHLIKTRGQQVTLRCSPKSGHDTVSWYQQALGQGPQFIFQYYEEEERQRGNFPDRFSGHQFPNYSSELNVNALLLGDSALYLCASSFPPRDFGDEQYFGPGTRLTVT.

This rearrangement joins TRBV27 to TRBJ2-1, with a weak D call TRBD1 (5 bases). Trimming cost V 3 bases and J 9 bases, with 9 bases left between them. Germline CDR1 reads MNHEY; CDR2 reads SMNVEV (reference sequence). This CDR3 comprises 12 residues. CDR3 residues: CASSLGLGEQFF. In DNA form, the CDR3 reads TGTGCCAGCAGTTTGGGGCTAGGTGAGCAGTTCTTC.

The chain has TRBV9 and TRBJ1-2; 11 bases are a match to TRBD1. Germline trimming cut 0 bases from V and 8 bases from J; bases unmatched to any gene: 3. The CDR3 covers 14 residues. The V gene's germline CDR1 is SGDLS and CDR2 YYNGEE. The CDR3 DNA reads TGTGCCAGCAGCGTAGGGACAGGGGGCGGCGGCTACACCTTC. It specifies CASSVGTGGGGYTF. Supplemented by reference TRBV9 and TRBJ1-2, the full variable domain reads DSGVTQTPKHLITATGQRVTLRCSPRSGDLSVYWYQQSLDQGLQFLIQYYNGEERAKGNILERFSAQQFPDLHSELNLSSLELGDSALYFCASSVGTGGGGYTFGSGTRLTVV.

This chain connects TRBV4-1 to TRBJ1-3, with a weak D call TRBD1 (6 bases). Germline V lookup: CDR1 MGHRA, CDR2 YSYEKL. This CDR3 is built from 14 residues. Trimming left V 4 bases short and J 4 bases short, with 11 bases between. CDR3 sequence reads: CASSPGTYGNTIYF. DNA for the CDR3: TGCGCCAGCAGCCCTGGGACATACGGAAACACCATATATTTT.

CDR3 amino acids: CASSSHSIGRASYEQYF. CDR3 DNA: TGCGCCAGCAGCTCCCATTCAATCGGGAGGGCCTCCTACGAGCAGTACTTC. V and J are TRBV5-1 and TRBJ2-7, with 8 positions matching TRBD2. CDR1 SGHRS and CDR2 YFSETQ come from the germline V gene. CDR3 size: 17 residues. V shed 3 bases, J shed 0 bases, and the junction held 11 bases outside the gene matches.

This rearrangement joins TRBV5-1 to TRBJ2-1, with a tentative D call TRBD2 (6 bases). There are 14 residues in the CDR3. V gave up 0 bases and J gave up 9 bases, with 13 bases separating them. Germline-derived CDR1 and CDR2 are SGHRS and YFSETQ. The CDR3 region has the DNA TGCGCCAGCAGCTTGGCGACTAGTTCTTCTGAGCAGTTCTTC. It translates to CASSLATSSSEQFF.

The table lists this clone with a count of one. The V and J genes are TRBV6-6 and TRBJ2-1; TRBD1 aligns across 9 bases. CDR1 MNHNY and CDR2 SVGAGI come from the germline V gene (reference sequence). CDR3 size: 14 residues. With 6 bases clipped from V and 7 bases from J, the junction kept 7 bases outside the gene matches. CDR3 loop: CASRKPGQGNEQFF. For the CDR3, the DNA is TGTGCCAGCAGAAAACCGGGACAGGGAAATGAGCAGTTCTTC.

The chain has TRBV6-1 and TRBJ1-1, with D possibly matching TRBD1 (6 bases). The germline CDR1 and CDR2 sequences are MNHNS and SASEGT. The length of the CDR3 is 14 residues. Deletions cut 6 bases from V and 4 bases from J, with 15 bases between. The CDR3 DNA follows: TGTGCCAGCAGAGAAACAGGGTTCAGCACTGAAGCTTTCTTT. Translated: CASRETGFSTEAFF.

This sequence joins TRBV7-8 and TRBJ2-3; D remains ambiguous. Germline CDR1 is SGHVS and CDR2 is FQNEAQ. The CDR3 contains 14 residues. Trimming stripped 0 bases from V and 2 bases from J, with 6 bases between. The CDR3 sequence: CASSLAFYTDTQYF. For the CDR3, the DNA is TGTGCCAGCAGCTTAGCGTTTTACACAGATACGCAGTATTTT.

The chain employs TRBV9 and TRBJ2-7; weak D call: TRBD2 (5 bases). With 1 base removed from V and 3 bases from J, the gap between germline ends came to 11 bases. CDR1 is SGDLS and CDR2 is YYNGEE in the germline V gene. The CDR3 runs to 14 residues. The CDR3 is CASSVSEGGYEQYF. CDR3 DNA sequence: TGTGCCAGCAGCGTAAGTGAGGGCGGCTACGAGCAGTACTTC.